Listed here is a single TCR beta chain. There are 19 residues in the CDR3. Germline CDR1 is SEHNR and CDR2 is FQNEAQ (reference sequence). V was pared by 5 bases and J by 5 bases, with 18 bases of the junction left unmatched. One entry per CDR3 protein results from TCRdb running MiXCR on the reads. The top ten hold 20% to 30% of the sample, which has approximately 500,000 distinct CDR3 sequences, approximately 16% seen once. The sample is drawn from a study of T cell repertoires in cytomegalovirus infection. Input material: CD8+ T cells from PBMCs. The receptor was isolated from a human donor in good health (CMV status not recorded). Some clones in this sample may be carry-over from other donors' samples. The chain links TRBV7-9 to TRBJ2-2; 9 bases align to TRBD2. In DNA, the CDR3 is TGTGCCAGCAGCGCCAAGGGTCCCTGGCGGGAGGGCGAGACCGGGGAGCTGTTTTTT. As protein: CASSAKGPWREGETGELFF.